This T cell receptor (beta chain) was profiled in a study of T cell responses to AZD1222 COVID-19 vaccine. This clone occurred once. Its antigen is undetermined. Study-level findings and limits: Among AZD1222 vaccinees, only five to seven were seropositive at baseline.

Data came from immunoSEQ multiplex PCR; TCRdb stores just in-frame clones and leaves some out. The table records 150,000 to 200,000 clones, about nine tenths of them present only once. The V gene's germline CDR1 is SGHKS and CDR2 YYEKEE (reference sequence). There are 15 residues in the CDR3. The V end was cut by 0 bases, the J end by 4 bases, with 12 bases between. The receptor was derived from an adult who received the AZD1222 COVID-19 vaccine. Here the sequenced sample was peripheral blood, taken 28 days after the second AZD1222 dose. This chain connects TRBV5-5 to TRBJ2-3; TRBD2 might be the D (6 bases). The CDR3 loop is CASSLVQGGSDTQYF. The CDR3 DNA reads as TGTGCCAGCAGCTTGGTCCAGGGAGGTTCAGATACGCAGTATTTT.